Each of the 28 T cell receptor beta chains below was sequenced from the same sample in a study of glioma-infiltrating T cells after dendritic cell vaccination. Using immunoSEQ multiplex PCR, the repertoire was profiled, and TCRdb retains in-frame clones only, with some absent. The sample contains 90,000 or so clones, 80% to 90% of which appear only once. Time point specified: after dendritic cell vaccination, including at tumor progression/relapse. Specimen: blood, collected after dendritic cell vaccination. Receptor source: a human donor with glioblastoma.

The CDR3 loop is CASPPGGPLEQFF. CDR3 bases: TGTGCCAGCCCCCCGGGAGGGCCGCTTGAGCAGTTCTTC. The chain links TRBV6-5 to TRBJ2-1; TRBD2 matches 8 bases. Germline assignment: CDR1 MNHEY and CDR2 SVGAGI. This CDR3 comprises 13 residues. The trim removed 8 bases at V and 9 bases at J, leaving 9 bases unmatched.

The V gene is TRBV6-6, the J gene TRBJ2-7, with D perhaps matching TRBD1 (6 bases). V was clipped by 6 bases and J by 3 bases, with 15 bases between them. CDR1 MNHNY and CDR2 SVGAGI come from the germline V gene (reference sequence). The CDR3 loop spans 14 amino acids. CDR3 amino acids: CASSPRTEGYEQYF. The CDR3 nucleotides are TGTGCCAGCAGCCCCCGGACAGAGGGCTACGAGCAGTACTTC.

This chain joins TRBV29-1 and TRBJ1-2, with 7 positions matching TRBD1. Germline V gene sequence: CDR1 SQVTM, CDR2 ANQGSEA. J was trimmed by 8 bases and V by 6 bases; bases with no gene match: 12. The CDR3 contains 13 residues. CDR3 amino acids: CSVTRDSTYGYTF. Here the CDR3 DNA reads TGCAGCGTCACTCGGGACAGTACGTACGGCTACACCTTC.

The gene calls are TRBV6-5 and TRBJ2-1, with TRBD1 matching over 9 bases. With 2 bases clipped from V and 7 bases from J, the junction kept 9 bases outside the gene matches. The germline CDR1 and CDR2 sequences are MNHEY and SVGAGI. This CDR3 spans 16 amino acids. The CDR3 here is CASSYEGTGSYNEQFF. For the CDR3, the DNA is TGTGCCAGCAGTTACGAGGGGACAGGGAGCTATAATGAGCAGTTCTTC.

The chain is built from TRBV19 and TRBJ1-5; tentatively, D is TRBD1 (6 bases). The V end lost 3 bases, the J end lost 7 bases, and 16 bases lay between the germline ends. The CDR3 runs 15 residues. The germline V gene has CDR1 LNHDA and CDR2 SQIVND (reference sequence). The CDR3 here is CASSIEGGARQPQHF. CDR3 DNA sequence: TGTGCCAGTAGTATCGAGGGGGGGGCGCGGCAGCCCCAGCATTTT.

This clone was observed once. The chain joins TRBV29-1 to TRBJ2-3; tentative D call: TRBD1 (6 bases). There are 13 residues in the CDR3. The V gene lost 3 bases and the J gene lost 6 bases, with 13 bases spanning the gap. Per germline, CDR1 SQVTM and CDR2 ANQGSEA. The CDR3 nucleotides are TGCAGCGTTGAGGGGGCTAGCTCGGATACGCAGTATTTT. Its protein is CSVEGASSDTQYF.

The chain joins TRBV7-8 to TRBJ2-3, with 9 bases that match TRBD1. This CDR3 comprises 19 residues. Germline V gene lookup returns CDR1 SGHVS and CDR2 FQNEAQ. V dropped 4 bases and J dropped 7; count of bases not matched to a gene: 21. The DNA for the CDR3 is TGTGCCAGCAGCTCCTTAAGGTGGGACAGGGAAGTGGGCACGAATACGCAGTATTTT. Translation gives CASSSLRWDREVGTNTQYF.

The J gene is TRBJ1-2, the V gene TRBV10-1; 7 bases agree with TRBD1. The CDR3 has 16 residues. The V gene's germline CDR1 is WNHNN and CDR2 SYGVQD (reference sequence). V was clipped by 6 bases and J by 2 bases; unmatched bases: 12. The CDR3 here is CASRDPDRESNYGYTF. CDR3 DNA: TGCGCCAGCAGGGACCCCGACAGGGAGTCCAACTATGGCTACACCTTC.

The chain employs TRBV7-2 and TRBJ2-3; the match to TRBD2 covers 7 bases. Germline V gene lookup returns CDR1 SGHTA and CDR2 FQGNSA. The CDR3 has 18 residues. V trimming: 0 bases; J trimming: 2 bases; junction bases outside the gene matches: 11. In nucleotides, the CDR3 is TGTGCCAGCAGCTTAGCGGGTTATGGAGCGGGGTTCACAGATACGCAGTATTTT. This translates into CASSLAGYGAGFTDTQYF.

The chain is built from TRBV6-1 and TRBJ1-1; D is uncertain. V gave up 2 bases and J gave up 3 bases, with 13 bases separating them. The CDR3 length is 15 residues. Germline CDR1 and CDR2: MNHNS and SASEGT. The CDR3 region is CASSELRAWDTEAFF. The DNA of the CDR3 is TGTGCCAGCAGTGAATTGAGGGCGTGGGACACTGAAGCTTTCTTT.

This chain connects TRBV27 to TRBJ1-4; possible D gene TRBD1, 6 bases. This CDR3 has 15 residues. V lost 3 bases to trimming and J lost 8 bases, with 16 bases between them. Germline V gene data show CDR1 as MNHEY and CDR2 as SMNVEV (reference sequence). In DNA form, the CDR3 reads TGTGCCAGCAGTTTTATTTGGGCAGGGGAGGAAAAACTGTTTTTT. Translation: CASSFIWAGEEKLFF.

This chain uses TRBV23-1 with TRBJ2-7; possibly TRBD2 for D (6 bases). TRBV23-1 is assigned to the ORF class and has an uncertain function. This CDR3 has 13 amino acids. Trimming cost V 10 bases and J 6 bases, with 19 bases left between them. The CDR3 region is CATIGTLSGEQYV. The CDR3 nucleotides are TGCGCCACCATAGGGACCCTTAGCGGCGAGCAGTACGTC.

This clone has a single count. The CDR3 protein is CASSLSGTGSDTQYF. The CDR3 coding sequence is TGTGCCAGCAGCCTATCCGGGACAGGGTCAGATACGCAGTATTTT. This chain uses TRBV7-2 with TRBJ2-3; 9 nucleotides agree with TRBD1. The CDR3 is 15 residues long. Trimming at V came to 5 bases and at J to 4 bases, leaving 7 bases not matched to a gene. Per the germline V gene, CDR1 is SGHTA and CDR2 is FQGNSA.

V is TRBV27 and J is TRBJ2-1; no reliable D call. CDR3 length equals 15 residues. Germline CDR1 reads MNHEY; CDR2 reads SMNVEV (reference sequence). V dropped 4 bases and J dropped 7 bases, with 17 bases sitting between them. The CDR3, as DNA: TGTGCCAGCAGTTACGTCACGGGTTCCCCTAATGAGCAGTTCTTC. Its translation is CASSYVTGSPNEQFF.

This clone was seen more than once but under ten times. The CDR3 DNA sequence: TGTGCCATCAGTGAATACGTCTCTAGCTACGAGCAGTACTTC. Amino acids: CAISEYVSSYEQYF. This sequence joins TRBV10-3 and TRBJ2-7; D unresolved. The germline V gene has CDR1 ENHRY and CDR2 SYGVKD. The CDR3 has 14 amino acids. V lost 3 bases and J lost 3, with 12 bases in between.

The CDR3 nucleotides read TGTGCCAGCAGCTTGGTGCCAGGGCCCGCCTACGAGCAGTACTTC. Its translation: CASSLVPGPAYEQYF. The J gene is TRBJ2-7, the V gene TRBV5-4, with D possibly matching TRBD1 (5 bases). V shed 0 bases and J shed 2 bases, with 12 bases lying between them. The CDR3 covers 15 residues. From germline, CDR1 is SGHNT and CDR2 YYREEE (reference sequence).

The count of this clone is one. J is TRBJ1-5 and V is TRBV2, with TRBD1 as a possible D gene (6 bases). The germline V gene encodes CDR1 SNHLY and CDR2 FYNNEI. This CDR3 comprises 19 residues. Trimming removed 0 bases at V and 1 base at J, with 19 bases between. The CDR3 coding sequence is TGTGCCAGCAGTGAAGCGCCTACAGGGACGAAGAAGAGCAATCAGCCCCAGCATTTT. This encodes CASSEAPTGTKKSNQPQHF. Looking up the rest from reference TRBV2 and TRBJ1-5 gives the full variable domain: EPEVTQTPSHQVTQMGQEVILRCVPISNHLYFYWYRQILGQKVEFLVSFYNNEISEKSEIFDDQFSVERPDGSNFTLKIRSTKLEDSAMYFCASSEAPTGTKKSNQPQHFGDGTRLSIL.

This chain joins TRBV6-1 and TRBJ1-5; D is possibly TRBD1 (6 bases). Germline CDR1 is MNHNS and CDR2 is SASEGT. The CDR3 runs to 14 residues. The V and J ends lost 6 bases and 4 bases respectively, with 13 bases between them. The CDR3 DNA sequence: TGTGCCAGCAGCTACAGGGTGGGGAATCAGCCCCAGCATTTT. Protein: CASSYRVGNQPQHF.

The J gene is TRBJ1-2, the V gene TRBV27; D perhaps matches TRBD1 (5 bases). Germline lookup yields CDR1 MNHEY and CDR2 SMNVEV (reference sequence). Trimming stripped 3 bases from V and 4 bases from J, with 12 bases between. The CDR3 loop spans 14 amino acids. CDR3 DNA sequence: TGTGCCAGCAGTTTTTGGGGACTTGGCTATGGCTACACCTTC. Its translation is CASSFWGLGYGYTF.

The chain couples TRBV14 to TRBJ2-4; 10 nucleotides align to TRBD1. The CDR3 covers 16 residues. The V and J ends lost 9 bases and 1 base, in that order; junction bases with no gene match: 9. Germline V CDR1 and CDR2: SGHDN, FVKESK. Here the CDR3 reads CARSRGTGVAKNIQYF. The CDR3 DNA reads as TGTGCCAGGTCCCGAGGGACAGGGGTGGCCAAAAACATTCAGTACTTC.

The V call is TRBV7-2, the J call TRBJ2-7; tentative D call: TRBD2 (5 bases). Germline CDR1 SGHTA, CDR2 FQGNSA. Trimming cost V 1 base and J 2 bases, with 6 bases left between them. The CDR3 is made up of 13 amino acids. The CDR3 region is CASSLVGAYEQYF. As DNA, the CDR3 is TGTGCCAGCAGCTTAGTCGGGGCCTACGAGCAGTACTTC.

The rearrangement uses TRBV6-1 and TRBJ2-3; possible D gene TRBD1, 5 bases. CDR1 and CDR2 from the germline V gene are MNHNS and SASEGT. The CDR3 loop spans 19 amino acids. Trimming took off 0 bases at V and 2 bases at J, with 21 bases between the two ends. The CDR3 reads CASSEALTRTSNPTDTQYF. The CDR3 bases are TGTGCCAGCAGTGAAGCCCTCACCCGGACATCAAACCCCACAGATACGCAGTATTTT.

The V call is TRBV18, the J call TRBJ2-5, with D perhaps TRBD2 (6 bases). With 3 bases removed from V and 3 bases from J, the gap between germline ends came to 8 bases. Germline V gene sequence: CDR1 KGHSH, CDR2 LQKENI. The CDR3 covers 13 residues. This CDR3 reads CASSPGGEETQYF. CDR3 nucleotide sequence: TGTGCCAGCTCACCGGGCGGGGAAGAGACCCAGTACTTC.

This sequence joins TRBV5-8 and TRBJ1-1; TRBD1 aligns across 8 bases. There are 17 residues in the CDR3. After removal of 4 bases from V and 0 bases from J, the junction contained 11 bases not matched to a gene. The germline V gene encodes CDR1 SGHTS and CDR2 YDEGEE. The CDR3 DNA follows: TGTGCCAGCAGCCATGACAGGGGCGGGCCGATGAACACTGAAGCTTTCTTT. Translation gives CASSHDRGGPMNTEAFF.

The chain has TRBV4-2 and TRBJ2-4, with D possibly being TRBD2 (6 bases). Germline CDR1 LGHNA, CDR2 YNFKEQ. The CDR3 spans 13 residues. The V end was cut by 8 bases, the J end by 8 bases, with 16 bases between. The CDR3 loop is CASRRKGGDIQYF. The DNA of the CDR3 is TGTGCCAGCCGGAGAAAGGGAGGCGACATTCAGTACTTC.

The rearrangement uses TRBV5-1 and TRBJ1-4; 7 positions match TRBD1. Trimming at V came to 4 bases and at J to 3 bases, leaving 3 bases not matched to a gene. This CDR3 region has 14 residues. Germline lookup yields CDR1 SGHRS and CDR2 YFSETQ. The CDR3 DNA sequence: TGCGCCAGCAGCCCCGGGACAGCTAATGAAAAACTGTTTTTT. Its translation: CASSPGTANEKLFF.

The chain couples TRBV2 to TRBJ2-1; 10 nucleotides agree with TRBD2. The CDR3 is 15 amino acids. J was trimmed by 7 bases and V by 3 bases; bases with no gene match: 6. CDR1 SNHLY and CDR2 FYNNEI come from the germline V gene. The CDR3 nucleotides are TGTGCCAGCAGTGACGCTAGCGGGGGACTTAATGAGCAGTTCTTC. This sequence encodes CASSDASGGLNEQFF.

The chain joins TRBV7-2 to TRBJ1-5, with TRBD1 as a possible D gene (5 bases). V shed 5 bases and J shed 1 base, with 15 bases lying between them. CDR1 is SGHTA and CDR2 is FQGNSA in the germline V gene. The CDR3 has 16 amino acids. In nucleotides, the CDR3 is TGTGCCAGCAGCCCATCTATCACAGGCAGCAATCAGCCCCAGCATTTT. Translated: CASSPSITGSNQPQHF. The variable domain in full, with the rest retrieved from reference TRBV7-2 and TRBJ1-5, is GAGVSQSPSNKVTEKGKDVELRCDPISGHTALYWYRQSLGQGLEFLIYFQGNSAPDKSGLPSDRFSAERTGGSVSTLTIQRTQQEDSAVYLCASSPSITGSNQPQHFGDGTRLSIL.